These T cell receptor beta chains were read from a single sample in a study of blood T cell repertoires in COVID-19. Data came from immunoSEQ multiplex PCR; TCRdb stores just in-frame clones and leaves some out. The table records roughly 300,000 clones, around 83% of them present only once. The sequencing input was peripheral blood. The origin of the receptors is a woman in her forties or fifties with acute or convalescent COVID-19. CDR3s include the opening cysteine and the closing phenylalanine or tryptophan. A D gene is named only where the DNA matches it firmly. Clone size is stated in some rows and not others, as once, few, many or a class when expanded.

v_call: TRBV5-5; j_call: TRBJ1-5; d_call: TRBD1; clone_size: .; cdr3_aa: CASSGPGQLSLNQPQHF; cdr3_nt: TGTGCCAGCAGCGGGCCGGGACAGCTCAGTTTAAATCAGCCCCAGCATTTT
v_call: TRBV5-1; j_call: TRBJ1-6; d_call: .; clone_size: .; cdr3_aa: CVSSFTGAGSSYNSPLHF; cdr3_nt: TGCGTCAGCAGCTTTACAGGCGCCGGGAGCTCCTATAATTCACCCCTCCACTTT
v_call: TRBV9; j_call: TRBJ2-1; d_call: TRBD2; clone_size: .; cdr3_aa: CASSVGPSGYNEQFF; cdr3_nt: TGTGCCAGCAGCGTTGGCCCTAGCGGATACAATGAGCAGTTCTTC
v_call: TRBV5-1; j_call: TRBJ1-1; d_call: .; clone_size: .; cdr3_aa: CASREDPNTEAFF; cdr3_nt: TGCGCCAGCAGGGAGGATCCGAACACTGAAGCTTTCTTT
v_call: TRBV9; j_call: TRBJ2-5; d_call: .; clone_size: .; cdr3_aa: CASSAIQETQYF; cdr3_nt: TGTGCCAGCAGCGCTATTCAAGAGACCCAGTACTTC
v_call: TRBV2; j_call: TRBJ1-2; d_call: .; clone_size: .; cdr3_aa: CASRKGSSASSYGYTF; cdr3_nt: TGTGCCAGCAGGAAGGGGTCCTCAGCAAGCTCCTATGGCTACACCTTC
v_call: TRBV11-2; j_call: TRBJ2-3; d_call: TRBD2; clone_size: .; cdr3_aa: CASSQFTSGRPSDTQYF; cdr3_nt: TGTGCCAGCAGCCAATTTACTAGCGGGAGACCGTCAGATACGCAGTATTTT
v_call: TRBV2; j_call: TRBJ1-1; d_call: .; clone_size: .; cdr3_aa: CAQQEGGGTEAFF; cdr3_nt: TGTGCCCAGCAAGAGGGAGGGGGGACTGAAGCTTTCTTT
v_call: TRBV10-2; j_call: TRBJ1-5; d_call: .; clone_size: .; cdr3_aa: CASSPRLAGANQPQHF; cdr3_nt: TGCGCCAGCAGTCCACGGTTGGCAGGGGCCAATCAGCCCCAGCATTTT
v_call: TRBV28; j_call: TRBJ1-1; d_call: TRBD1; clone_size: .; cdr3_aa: CASRPPGGATEAFF; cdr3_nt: TGTGCCAGCAGGCCCCCAGGGGGCGCGACTGAAGCTTTCTTT
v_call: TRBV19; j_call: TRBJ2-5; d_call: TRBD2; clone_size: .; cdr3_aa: CASSLLAGQETQYF; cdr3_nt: TGTGCCAGTAGTTTACTAGCGGGGCAAGAGACCCAGTACTTC
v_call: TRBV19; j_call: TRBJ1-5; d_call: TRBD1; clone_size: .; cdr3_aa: CASSTLDRAIQPQHF; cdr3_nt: TGTGCCAGTAGTACCCTCGACAGGGCGATTCAGCCCCAGCATTTT
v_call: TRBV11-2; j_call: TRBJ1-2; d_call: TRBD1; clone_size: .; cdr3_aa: CASKSDRGNYGYTF; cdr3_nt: TGTGCCAGCAAGTCAGACAGGGGGAACTATGGCTACACCTTC
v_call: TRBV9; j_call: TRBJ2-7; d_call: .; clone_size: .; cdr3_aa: CASSPRGAANSYEQYF; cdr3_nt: TGTGCCAGCAGTCCAAGAGGAGCGGCAAACTCCTACGAGCAGTACTTC
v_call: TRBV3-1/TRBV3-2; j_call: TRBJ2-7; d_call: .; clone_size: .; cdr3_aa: CASSLPRLVYSYEQYF; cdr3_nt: TGTGCCAGCAGCCTACCTCGCCTAGTGTACTCCTACGAGCAGTACTTC
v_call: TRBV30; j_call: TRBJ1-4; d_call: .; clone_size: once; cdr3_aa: CAWSVPREGGKLFF; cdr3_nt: TGTGCCTGGAGTGTACCCAGGGAAGGCGGAAAACTGTTTTTT
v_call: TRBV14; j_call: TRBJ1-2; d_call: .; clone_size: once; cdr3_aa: CASSQTRDTSDGYTF; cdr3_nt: TGTGCCAGCAGCCAAACCCGGGACACCTCCGATGGCTACACCTTC
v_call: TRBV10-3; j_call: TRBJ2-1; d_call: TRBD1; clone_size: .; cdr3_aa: CAISESGTGLYNEQFF; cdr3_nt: TGTGCCATCAGTGAGTCCGGGACAGGGCTTTACAATGAGCAGTTCTTC
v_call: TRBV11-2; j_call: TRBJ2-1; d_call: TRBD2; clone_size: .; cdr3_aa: CASSLVRTSGGYNEQFF; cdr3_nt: TGTGCCAGCAGCTTAGTTCGGACTAGCGGGGGTTACAATGAGCAGTTCTTC
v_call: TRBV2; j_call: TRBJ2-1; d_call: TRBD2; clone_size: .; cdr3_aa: CASSPLAGNEQFF; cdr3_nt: TGTGCCAGCAGTCCACTAGCGGGGAATGAGCAGTTCTTC
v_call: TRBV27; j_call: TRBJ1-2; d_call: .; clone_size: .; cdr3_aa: CASIDNNYGYTF; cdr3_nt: TGTGCCAGCATCGACAATAACTATGGCTACACCTTC
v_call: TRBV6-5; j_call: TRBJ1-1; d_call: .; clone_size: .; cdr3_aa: CASSYSTQFTEAFF; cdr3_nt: TGTGCCAGCAGTTACTCGACACAGTTCACTGAAGCTTTCTTT
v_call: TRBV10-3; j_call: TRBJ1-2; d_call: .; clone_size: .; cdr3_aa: CAISESAGYGYTF; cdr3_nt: TGTGCCATCAGTGAGTCGGCGGGCTATGGCTACACCTTC
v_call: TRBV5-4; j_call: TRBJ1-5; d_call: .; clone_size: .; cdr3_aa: CASSADGGSNQPQHF; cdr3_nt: TGTGCCAGCAGCGCGGACGGGGGTAGCAATCAGCCCCAGCATTTT
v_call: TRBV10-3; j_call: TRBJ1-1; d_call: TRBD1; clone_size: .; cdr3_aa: CAIGRDSLNTEAFF; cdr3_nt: TGTGCCATCGGCCGGGACAGCCTGAACACTGAAGCTTTCTTT
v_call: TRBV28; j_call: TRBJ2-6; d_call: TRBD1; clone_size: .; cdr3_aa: CASSLTGAGANVLTF; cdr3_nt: TGTGCCAGCAGTTTAACAGGGGCTGGGGCCAACGTCCTGACTTTC
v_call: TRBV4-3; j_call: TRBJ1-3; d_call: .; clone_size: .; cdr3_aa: CASSQDVAGSGNTIYF; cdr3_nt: TGCGCCAGCAGCCAAGACGTGGCAGGCTCTGGAAACACCATATATTTT
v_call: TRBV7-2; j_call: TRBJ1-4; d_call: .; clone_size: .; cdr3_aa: CASTLGGGTNEKLFF; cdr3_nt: TGTGCCAGCACCTTAGGAGGGGGAACTAATGAAAAACTGTTTTTT
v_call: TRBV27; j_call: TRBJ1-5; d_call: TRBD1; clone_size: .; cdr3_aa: CASSIGTGSNQPQHF; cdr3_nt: TGTGCCAGCAGTATAGGGACAGGGAGCAATCAGCCCCAGCATTTT
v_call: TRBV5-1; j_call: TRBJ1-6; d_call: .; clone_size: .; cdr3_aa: CASSLSGRGSPLHF; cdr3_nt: TGCGCCAGCAGCTTGTCAGGGAGGGGGTCACCCCTCCACTTT
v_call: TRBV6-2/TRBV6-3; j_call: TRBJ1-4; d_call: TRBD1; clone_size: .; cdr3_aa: CASSTRTGGEKLFF; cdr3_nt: TGTGCCAGCAGTACCCGGACAGGGGGCGAAAAACTGTTTTTT
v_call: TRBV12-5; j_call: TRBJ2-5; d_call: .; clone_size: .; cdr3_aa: CASGLVSGWDSQETQYF; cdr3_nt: TGTGCTAGTGGTTTGGTATCTGGTTGGGACTCCCAAGAGACCCAGTACTTC
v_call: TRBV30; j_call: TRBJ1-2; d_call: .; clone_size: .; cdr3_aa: CAWSVRVGEGYTF; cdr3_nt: TGTGCCTGGAGTGTACGGGTTGGGGAGGGCTACACCTTC
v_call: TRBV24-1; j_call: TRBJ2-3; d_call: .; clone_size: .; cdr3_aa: CATSDVRGGADTQYF; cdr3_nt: TGTGCCACCAGTGATGTCAGGGGAGGGGCAGATACGCAGTATTTT
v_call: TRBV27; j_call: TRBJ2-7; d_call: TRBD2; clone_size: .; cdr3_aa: CASSLLPGGTRYEQYF; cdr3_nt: TGTGCCAGCAGTTTATTACCGGGGGGGACCCGTTACGAGCAGTACTTC
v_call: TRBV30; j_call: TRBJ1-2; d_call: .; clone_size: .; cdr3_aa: CAWNVGVEGYTF; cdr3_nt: TGTGCCTGGAACGTAGGGGTGGAGGGCTACACCTTC